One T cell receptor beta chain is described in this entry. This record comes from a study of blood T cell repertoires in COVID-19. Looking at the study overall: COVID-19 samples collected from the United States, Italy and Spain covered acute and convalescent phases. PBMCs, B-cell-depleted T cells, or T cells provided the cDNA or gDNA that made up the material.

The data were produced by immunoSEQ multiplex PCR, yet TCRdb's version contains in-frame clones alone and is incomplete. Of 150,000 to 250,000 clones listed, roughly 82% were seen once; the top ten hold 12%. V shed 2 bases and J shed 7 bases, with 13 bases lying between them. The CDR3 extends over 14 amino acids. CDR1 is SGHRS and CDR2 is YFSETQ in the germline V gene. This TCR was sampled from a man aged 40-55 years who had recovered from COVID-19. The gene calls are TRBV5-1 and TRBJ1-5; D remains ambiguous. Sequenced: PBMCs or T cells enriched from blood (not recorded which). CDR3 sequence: CASSFPADWQPQHF. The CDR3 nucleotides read TGCGCCAGCAGCTTTCCCGCGGATTGGCAGCCCCAGCATTTT. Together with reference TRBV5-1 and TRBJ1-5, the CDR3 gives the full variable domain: KAGVTQTPRYLIKTRGQQVTLSCSPISGHRSVSWYQQTPGQGLQFLFEYFSETQRNKGNFPGRFSGRQFSNSRSEMNVSTLELGDSALYLCASSFPADWQPQHFGDGTRLSIL.